Given below is one T cell receptor (beta chain) in context. Its specificity is not known. The sample originates from a study of radiotherapy plus CTLA-4 blockade in lung cancer. Looking at the study overall: Objective responses were documented in about 19% of patients, with disease control in about 29%. General study results and limits: TCR clones of tumor origin grew in blood after radiotherapy plus ipilimumab. How blood T cell clones changed early, along with interferon-beta, reportedly forecast response best.

Assay used: immunoSEQ multiplex PCR; TCRdb lists only in-frame clones, some missing. The table has about 59,000 clones, 72% seen once. Per germline, CDR1 SGHTA and CDR2 FQGTGA. The CDR3 runs 13 residues. V was cut by 2 bases and J by 1 base, with 5 bases left in between. The specimen was peripheral blood, collected from a patient treated with radiotherapy plus ipilimumab. The receptor was isolated from a human donor with non-small cell lung cancer whose response to radiotherapy plus ipilimumab could not be evaluated. The chain combines TRBV7-3 with TRBJ1-1; D gene uncertain. The CDR3 region has the DNA TGTGCCAGCAGCTTATCCAGGAACACTGAAGCTTTCTTT. Residues: CASSLSRNTEAFF. Variable domain in full (rest from reference TRBV7-3 and TRBJ1-1): GAGVSQTPSNKVTEKGKYVELRCDPISGHTALYWYRQSLGQGPEFLIYFQGTGAADDSGLPNDRFFAVRPEGSVSTLKIQRTERGDSAVYLCASSLSRNTEAFFGQGTRLTVV.